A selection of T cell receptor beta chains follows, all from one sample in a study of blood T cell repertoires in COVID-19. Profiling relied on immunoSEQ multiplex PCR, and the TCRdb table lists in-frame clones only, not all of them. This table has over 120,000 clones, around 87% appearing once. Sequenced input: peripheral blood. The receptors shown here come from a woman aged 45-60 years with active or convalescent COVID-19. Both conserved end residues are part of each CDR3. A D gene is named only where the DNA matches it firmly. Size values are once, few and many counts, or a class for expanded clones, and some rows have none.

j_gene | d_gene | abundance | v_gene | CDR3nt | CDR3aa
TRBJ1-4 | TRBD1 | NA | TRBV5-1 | TGCGCCAGCAGCTCCGGGACAGCCTTTCCAACTAATGAAAAACTGTTTTTT | CASSSGTAFPTNEKLFF
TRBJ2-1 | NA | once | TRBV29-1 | TGCAGCGCTTTAGCGAATGAGCAGTTCTTC | CSALANEQFF
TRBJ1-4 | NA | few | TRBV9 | TGTGCCAGCACCCCGTTGGGCTACGAGAATGAAAAACTGTTTTTT | CASTPLGYENEKLFF
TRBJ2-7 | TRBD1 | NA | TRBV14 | TGTGCCAGCAGCCAAGATATTGTTGGGACAGGGATCGAGCAGTACTTC | CASSQDIVGTGIEQYF
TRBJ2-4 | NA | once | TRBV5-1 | TGCGCCAGCAGCCCCCTTGGAGGGGCCAAAAACATTCAGTACTTC | CASSPLGGAKNIQYF
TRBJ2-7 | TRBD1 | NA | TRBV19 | TGTGCCAGTAGTACGTGGGACAGGGGGCTGGTCGAGCAGTACTTC | CASSTWDRGLVEQYF
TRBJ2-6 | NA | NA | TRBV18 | TGTGCCAGCTCACCACCGGTTGCCTACCCCGGGTTGGGGGCCAACGTCCTGACTTTC | CASSPPVAYPGLGANVLTF
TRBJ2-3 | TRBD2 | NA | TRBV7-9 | TGTGCCAGCAGCGCCAGCTACCGCGGGGGGACCACAGATACGCAGTATTTT | CASSASYRGGTTDTQYF
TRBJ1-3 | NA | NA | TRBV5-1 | TGCGCCAGCAGCTTGGTATGGGGCTACTCTGGAAACACCATATATTTT | CASSLVWGYSGNTIYF
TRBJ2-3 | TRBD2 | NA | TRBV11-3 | TGTGCCAGCAGCTCGCCGGGGGAGGGAGCAGATACGCAGTATTTT | CASSSPGEGADTQYF
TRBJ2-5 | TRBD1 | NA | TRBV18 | TGTGCCAGCTCGTTGGGACAGAGGGTAGAGACCCAGTACTTC | CASSLGQRVETQYF
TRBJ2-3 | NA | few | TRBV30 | TGTGCCTGGAGTGTTGGCGGACTCACAGATACGCAGTATTTT | CAWSVGGLTDTQYF